This TCR beta chain was recovered during a study of shared clonotypes between healthy human individuals. Points on this clone: Its antigen is not known.

The CDR3 covers 13 residues. V was pared by 5 bases and J by 4 bases, with 11 bases between. Germline CDR1 MDHEN, CDR2 SYDVKM. Assay: immunoSEQ multiplex PCR; the TCRdb copy retains only in-frame clones and omits some. The sample holds about 1.5 million clones, approximately 98% seen once. Overall study findings and caveats: The expectation was that sequencing depth would affect clonotype sharing among donors. Naive subsets generally had larger estimated richness than memory subsets.

Sequenced input: naive CD4+ T cells sorted from blood. Subset of the sample: CD45RA+ positively selected. V and J are TRBV28 and TRBJ1-2; D gene ambiguous. The TCR sequence derives from a man aged 25-45 years in good health. In nucleotides, the CDR3 is TGTGCCAGCAGTGCTAACGGGCTCTATGGCTACACCTTC. It translates to CASSANGLYGYTF.